Listed below are T cell receptor beta chains from one sample, sequenced in a study of spatial heterogeneity in lung cancer. TCRdb reanalysed the 5' RACE reads using MiXCR and keeps one entry per CDR3 protein. The sample holds roughly 25,000 distinct CDR3 sequences; around 13% are singletons and the top ten take around 23%. Material: PBMCs, obtained at surgery. The source is a female donor with early-stage non-small cell lung cancer. Both conserved end residues are part of each CDR3. A D gene is named only where the DNA matches it firmly. Size values are once, few and many counts, or a class for expanded clones, and some rows have none.

>TRBJ2-1|-|TRBV24-1|many
CATSDATPSDTYNEQFF
TGTGCCACCAGTGATGCCACCCCCTCGGACACGTACAATGAGCAGTTCTTC
>TRBJ2-7|TRBD2|TRBV6-5|many
CASARFTSGSWYEQYF
TGTGCCAGTGCCCGTTTCACTAGCGGGAGTTGGTACGAGCAGTACTTC
>TRBJ2-5|-|TRBV24-1|-
CATSDPPRETQYF
TGTGCCACCAGCGATCCTCCGCGAGAGACCCAGTACTTC
>TRBJ1-5|-|TRBV20-1|many
CSAREGRAANQPQHF
TGCAGTGCTAGAGAGGGTCGGGCAGCCAATCAGCCCCAGCATTTT
>TRBJ1-4|-|TRBV29-1|many
CSVESGGAGKKLFF
TGCAGCGTTGAGTCCGGGGGCGCGGGTAAAAAACTGTTTTTT
>TRBJ1-2|-|TRBV5-1|many
CASSLGQNYGYTF
TGCGCCAGCAGCTTGGGACAGAACTATGGCTACACCTTC
>TRBJ2-2|TRBD2|TRBV7-9|many
CASRQSGTSGSPTGELFF
TGTGCCAGCAGGCAATCCGGGACTAGCGGGAGTCCCACCGGGGAGCTGTTTTTT
>TRBJ1-2|-|TRBV27|-
CASSPAISNYGYTF
TGTGCCAGCAGTCCCGCTATTTCCAACTATGGCTACACCTTC
>TRBJ2-5|TRBD1|TRBV27|many
CASTPPGGETQYF
TGTGCCAGCACCCCCCCAGGGGGAGAGACCCAGTACTTC
>TRBJ2-5|TRBD2|TRBV4-1|few
CASSPGASGRRETQYF
TGCGCCAGCAGCCCCGGCGCTAGCGGGAGAAGGGAGACCCAGTACTTC
>TRBJ2-5|TRBD2|TRBV7-9|many
CASSFGGTYQETQYF
TGTGCCAGCAGCTTCGGGGGGACGTACCAAGAGACCCAGTACTTC
>TRBJ1-5|TRBD1|TRBV30|-
CAWSDDTGENQPQHF
TGTGCCTGGAGTGACGATACAGGGGAAAATCAGCCCCAGCATTTT
>TRBJ2-1|-|TRBV24-1|-
CATSAHVGEQFF
TGTGCCACCAGTGCCCACGTTGGTGAGCAGTTCTTC
>TRBJ2-5|TRBD2|TRBV2|many
CASRDRTGLAGAGETQYF
TGTGCCAGCAGAGACAGAACTGGACTAGCGGGAGCCGGGGAGACCCAGTACTTC
>TRBJ2-7|-|TRBV27|once
CASSLRGQSYEQYF
TGTGCCAGCAGTTTACGTGGACAGTCCTACGAGCAGTACTTC
>TRBJ1-1|TRBD1|TRBV10-3|many
CAISLDRTLAEAFF
TGTGCCATCAGCCTGGACAGGACCTTAGCGGAAGCTTTCTTT
>TRBJ1-2|-|TRBV4-3|-
CASSQSALGVNGYTF
TGCGCCAGCAGCCAATCAGCGCTGGGGGTAAATGGCTACACCTTC